This T cell receptor beta chain was found in a study of chemoradiotherapy in HPV16-positive cancers. Study information: Functional T-cell assays on a couple of HPV16-positive patients' cells defined candidate HPV-specific clones and common TCR motifs. Notes on the study in general: Candidate HPV-specific clones and E7-related TCR motifs grew in tumor during treatment. For HPV16-positive patients, expanding HPV-responsive T cells associated with longer recurrence-free survival.

Trimming removed 3 bases at V and 1 base at J, with 9 bases between. The CDR3 sequence is 14 residues long. The germline V gene encodes CDR1 LNHNV and CDR2 YYDKDF (reference sequence). Samples were taken several times over chemoradiotherapy. About this clone: The antigen remains unidentified.

Libraries were prepared by immunoSEQ multiplex PCR; TCRdb keeps only in-frame clonotypes and omits some of them. Among thousands of clones listed, roughly 72% were seen once. This sequence originates from a human donor with HPV-associated anogenital cancer. Sampling was carried out from a patient who underwent chemoradiotherapy. The genes are TRBV15 and TRBJ2-5, with D unresolved. The CDR3: CATSSRAPQETQYF. In DNA, the CDR3 is TGTGCCACCAGCAGCCGGGCCCCCCAAGAGACCCAGTACTTC.